This passage covers 7 T cell receptor beta chains from one sample sequenced in a study of CD8 T cells in Susac syndrome. Reverse transcription used roughly 0.45 to 1 ug RNA and random hexamers. TCRdb redid the calling of the immunoSEQ multiplex PCR reads with MiXCR, one entry per CDR3 protein. The table lists about 400,000 distinct CDR3 sequences, around 85% of them singletons. The sample comprised CD8+ T cells from PBMCs. Receptors were obtained from a human donor with multiple sclerosis.

This chain connects TRBV2 to TRBJ2-1, with a tentative D call TRBD1 (5 bases). CDR1 and CDR2 from the germline V gene are SNHLY and FYNNEI. V was cut by 6 bases and J by 0 bases, with 12 bases left in between. The CDR3 length is 15 residues. The CDR3 here is CASRDTIASYNEQFF. The CDR3 coding sequence is TGTGCCAGCAGGGACACCATTGCCTCCTACAATGAGCAGTTCTTC.

The V call is TRBV27, the J call TRBJ1-2, with 9 bases identical to TRBD1. The CDR3 is 16 residues long. V dropped 2 bases and J dropped 5; count of bases not matched to a gene: 9. Germline V gene data show CDR1 as MNHEY and CDR2 as SMNVEV (reference sequence). CDR3: CASSLTGGSLEYGYTF. As DNA, the CDR3 is TGTGCCAGCAGTTTAACAGGGGGCTCCTTGGAGTATGGCTACACCTTC.

This clonotype has just a few counts. This chain uses TRBV28 with TRBJ2-7; 8 bases map to TRBD1. The CDR3 loop spans 13 amino acids. Losses at the gene ends were 7 bases for V and 3 bases for J; bases not matched to a gene: 5. Germline V lookup: CDR1 MDHEN, CDR2 SYDVKM. The CDR3 coding sequence is TGTGCCAGCACCCCCACAGGGGGCTACGAGCAGTACTTC. Amino acid sequence: CASTPTGGYEQYF.

This chain links TRBV27 with TRBJ1-4; D call uncertain. The CDR3 totals 13 residues. Germline V gene lookup returns CDR1 MNHEY and CDR2 SMNVEV (reference sequence). The germline V and J ends were trimmed by 8 bases and 6 bases, with 13 bases remaining between them. This CDR3 reads CASWASRDEKLFF. CDR3 nucleotides: TGTGCCAGCTGGGCATCACGGGATGAAAAACTGTTTTTT.

The chain has TRBV16 and TRBJ1-1; no clear D. Germline loops: CDR1 KGHSY, CDR2 FQNENV. The CDR3 extends over 14 amino acids. V lost 2 bases and J lost 4, with 11 bases in between. The CDR3 region is CASSQGRVVTEAFF. The CDR3 DNA is TGTGCCAGCAGCCAAGGTAGGGTGGTCACTGAAGCTTTCTTT.

The genes are TRBV29-1 and TRBJ2-7; a weak D match, TRBD2 (6 bases). Germline V lookup: CDR1 SQVTM, CDR2 ANQGSEA. The CDR3 is 13 residues long. V was clipped by 4 bases and J by 5 bases, with 15 bases between them. CDR3: CSVGGDLANEQYF. CDR3 DNA: TGCAGCGTTGGGGGGGACCTCGCAAACGAGCAGTACTTC.

The V and J genes are TRBV7-6 and TRBJ2-7; 8 bases map to TRBD1. J gave up 2 bases and V 5 bases, and 5 bases lay outside the gene matches. This CDR3 has 14 residues. From germline, CDR1 is SGHVS and CDR2 FNYEAQ. The CDR3 protein is CASSPTGEAYEQYF. The CDR3 region has the DNA TGTGCCAGCAGCCCGACAGGGGAAGCCTACGAGCAGTACTTC.